The present T cell receptor (beta chain) was sequenced within a study of shared clonotypes between healthy human individuals (dated by TCRdb to the early 2020s). Regarding the study in general: A few men and a couple of women, aged 18 to 49 years, made up the cohort. To estimate repertoire size and how much clonotypes are shared between individuals, the study performed deep sequencing of blood TCR repertoires from 4 to 6 healthy adults. Different laboratories and diverse techniques were used to prepare libraries and sequence TCR repertoires, to increase sequencing depth and limit assay-specific biases. Per donor, leukapheresis produced somewhere between about 0.9 and 10 billion PBMCs. Per donor, three plates each were used for CD4 naive and CD4 memory, two for CD8 naive, and one for CD8 memory. Broad study findings and their caveats: Larger estimated clonotype richness was generally found for naive subsets than for memory subsets. Rarefaction of sorted-subset datasets indicated incomplete sequencing despite the large sequencing depth. Compared with non-shared clonotypes, the clonotypes found in all four sorted-subset donors had higher generation probabilities. Sharing across four donors was observed for approximately 5% of naive CD4, under 4% of naive CD8, about 2.3% of memory CD4, and around 0.42% of memory CD8 clonotypes. Pairwise subsampling indicated that sequencing depth was expected to affect the degree of clonotype sharing among donors. Because the study included only a small number of donors, the genetic and exposure-history diversity represented was limited. Sampling was restricted to blood, and TCR repertoires in tissues likely differ from the TCR repertoires found in blood.

Details on this clone: The antigen it recognizes is unknown. A much larger clone lies a single base off, so this may be a read error.

Donors were healthy HIV-negative adults with no recently reported acute infections or vaccinations. Every donor was a Caucasian adult living in Nashville, Tennessee, USA. Magnetic negative selection was used to enrich CD4+ T cells, after which naive cells were positively selected on CD45RA and the negative fraction became the memory subset. After blood collection by leukapheresis, PBMCs were isolated using Ficoll-Histopaque density gradient centrifugation and then cryopreserved in the vapor phase of liquid nitrogen. Analytical flow cytometry was used to check the purity and quantity of each magnetically sorted T cell population. From each sorted fraction, genomic DNA was isolated and quantified by UV absorbance on a Nanodrop 2000c. V is trimmed back by 4 bases and J by 11 bases, and the junction contains 8 bases that no gene match accounts for. According to the germline V gene, CDR1 reads SGHVS and CDR2 reads FQNEAQ. The CDR3 starts with the cysteine, ends with the phenylalanine, and has 13 residues. Left in the record is the CDR3 DNA by itself, 39 bases read in frame from the first base.

Using the deep immunoSEQ assay, TCR CDR3 regions were amplified from genomic DNA by multiplex PCR. Extracted genomic DNA from each cell subset was distributed evenly across all wells of several immunoSEQ 96-well plates, and each plate was treated as a replicate. For sorted subsets, each replicate PCR was loaded with about 0.2 ug genomic DNA, equivalent to roughly 30,000 T cell genomes. Purified libraries were quantified with a Qubit 3.0 fluorometer, sized on a Bioanalyzer 2100, and re-quantified with the KAPA Library Quantification kit. Each immunoSEQ 96-well plate was sequenced on its own single-read 150-cycle Illumina NextSeq 550 flow cell. Per the authors' processing: Because the immunoSEQ output included only junctional sequences and no quality scores, the filtering could not be the same as the filtering used for full-length reads. To assign V/J genes and CDR3, sequences were annotated against IMGT germline references using PyIR, a Python wrapper for IgBLAST v1.9. Any read was removed if the V/J assignment was weak (E-value above 1e-6), the CDR3 was missing, or the read contained stop codons, out-of-frame junctions, or ambiguous translated residues. V3J clonotypes were defined as sequences sharing the same inferred V gene, J gene, and CDR3 amino acid sequence. Percentage overlap between repertoires was calculated by dividing the number of shared unique clonotypes by the size of the smaller repertoire. Three approaches were used to assess repertoire richness: RTK rarefaction, the Chao1 estimator, and Recon v2.1 estimates of unobserved clonotypes. Generation probabilities were computed with OLGA for all TCRbeta clonotypes obtained by the gDNA method from a few donors. TCRdb took over this immuneACCESS table, retaining in-frame rearrangements with V and J assigned. Such tables are incomplete; in checked studies, under half of the missing clones stem from an unresolved V gene, and the remainder is unexplained. From that table come the V and J calls and clone size; the DNA was used to work out D and trimming. Present in this sample are 850,000 to 1,200,000 clones, around 76% of which were seen just once. Together, the top ten hold about 1.5% of the sample.

The sequencing input was memory CD4+ T cells sorted from blood. The cell subset or site label for this specimen denotes: CD45RA-negative fraction. The chain is made from TRBV7-8 and TRBJ2-5, and 9 junction bases match TRBD1. This clonotype was sampled from a man younger than 35 in good health. CDR3 sequence: CASSSDRGGEQYF. The nucleotide sequence is given as TGTGCCAGCAGCTCGGACAGGGGCGGAGAGCAGTACTTC. Beyond the CDR3, the reference TRBV7-8 and TRBJ2-5 genes provide the residues; the full variable domain reads: GAGVSQSPRYKVAKRGQDVALRCDPISGHVSLFWYQQALGQGPEFLTYFQNEAQLDKSGLPSDRFFAERPEGSVSTLKIQRTQQEDSAVYLCASSSDRGGEQYFGPGTRLLVL.